Following are 3 T cell receptor beta chains from one sample sequenced in a study of T cell responses to AZD1222 COVID-19 vaccine. Method: immunoSEQ multiplex PCR; TCRdb's copy keeps in-frame clones and lacks some. The data hold about 100,000 clones, with approximately 89% observed a single time. The material sequenced was peripheral blood, taken on day 0 of MenACWY control vaccination. The receptor source for this set is an adult in good health.

The chain recombines TRBV10-2 with TRBJ2-3; 12 bases map to TRBD1. The CDR3 sequence is 15 residues long. The germline CDR1 and CDR2 sequences are WSHSY and SAAADI. With V trimmed by 5 bases and J by 4 bases, 4 bases remained unmatched. DNA of the CDR3: TGCGCCAGCAGTCCGGGACAGGGGGCGGCAGATACGCAGTATTTT. It encodes CASSPGQGAADTQYF.

This chain uses TRBV6-6 with TRBJ1-4; 9 bases agree with TRBD1. Germline CDR1 reads MNHNY; CDR2 reads SVGAGI (reference sequence). J was trimmed by 0 bases and V by 5 bases; bases with no gene match: 7. The CDR3 covers 17 residues. The CDR3 sequence is CASSLTGGRATNEKLFF. In nucleotides, the CDR3 is TGTGCCAGCAGTCTGACAGGGGGGCGTGCAACTAATGAAAAACTGTTTTTT.

CDR3 amino acids: CATSDPGTLEAFF. In DNA, the CDR3 is TGTGCCACCAGTGATCCCGGGACACTTGAAGCTTTCTTT. This chain connects TRBV24-1 to TRBJ1-1; D possibly corresponds to TRBD1 (6 bases). The CDR3 is 13 residues long. Looked up from germline, CDR1 is KGHDR and CDR2 is SFDVKD. V lost 3 bases and J lost 7, with 11 bases in between.